A single sample is the source of the 5 T cell receptor beta chains below, sequenced in a study of T cells in Graves' hyperthyroidism and ophthalmopathy. The TCR beta CDR3 regions underwent amplification using RNA transcripts as the source. The primer set for the first-round RT-PCR of the TCR CDR3 was HTBI. MiXCR, run by TCRdb on the multiplex PCR reads, gives a single entry per CDR3 protein. Found here are about 380,000 distinct CDR3 sequences, about a fifth of them singletons; the top ten hold 35% to 45%. Sequenced sample: blood. These receptors all stem from a man aged 18 to 30 with Graves' ophthalmopathy.

This clonotype showed up many times. The V and J genes are TRBV12-3 or TRBV12-4 and TRBJ2-7; D gene uncertain. V gave up 4 bases and J gave up 3 bases, with 16 bases separating them. The CDR3 length is 15 residues. The CDR3 nucleotides are TGTGCCAGCAGTTCCGCCAGCATTACCCGCTACGAGCAGTACTTC. This encodes CASSSASITRYEQYF.

Ten or more counts support this clonotype. CDR3 bases: TGCGCCAGCAGCTCGACTAGCGGGGCCTACGAGCAGTACTTC. Protein product: CASSSTSGAYEQYF. The chain employs TRBV5-1 and TRBJ2-7, with 11 nucleotides matching TRBD2. CDR1 is SGHRS and CDR2 is YFSETQ in the germline V gene. This CDR3 spans 14 amino acids. Losses at the gene ends were 3 bases for V and 2 bases for J; bases not matched to a gene: 1.

Concerning this clonotype itself: This may be a read error: a much more frequent sequence differs by one nucleotide. The J gene is TRBJ2-1, the V gene TRBV7-3, with D possibly being TRBD1 (5 bases). The CDR3 spans 14 residues. Trimming pared 5 bases from V and 8 bases from J, leaving 16 bases between. Germline assignment: CDR1 SGHTA and CDR2 FQGTGA. This CDR3 is CASSPGHTNDEQFF. CDR3 DNA sequence: TGTGCCAGCAGCCCAGGGCACACCAACGATGAGCAGTTCTTC.

Regarding this clonotype: This may come from a read error, since a much larger clone is one base off. J is TRBJ1-1 and V is TRBV3-1; the match to TRBD1 covers 7 bases. J was trimmed by 3 bases and V by 3 bases; bases with no gene match: 10. CDR1 is LGHDT, CDR2 YNNKEL, per germline (reference sequence). This CDR3 contains 16 residues. The CDR3 loop is CASSQRPKGADTEAFF. The CDR3, as DNA: TGTGCCAGCAGCCAGAGACCTAAGGGGGCGGACACTGAAGCTTTCTTT.

This clonotype appeared many times. The chain recombines TRBV7-9 with TRBJ2-2; maybe TRBD2 (6 bases). The CDR3 has 17 residues. V lost 4 bases to trimming and J lost 4 bases, with 19 bases between them. The germline gives CDR1 SEHNR, CDR2 FQNEAQ (reference sequence). This CDR3 is CASSSLHGREATGELFF. CDR3 DNA sequence: TGTGCCAGCAGCTCCCTGCACGGCAGGGAGGCCACCGGGGAGCTGTTTTTT. The variable domain in full, with the rest retrieved from reference TRBV7-9 and TRBJ2-2, is DTGVSQNPRHKITKRGQNVTFRCDPISEHNRLYWYRQTLGQGPEFLTYFQNEAQLEKSRLLSDRFSAERPKGSFSTLEIQRTEQGDSAMYLCASSSLHGREATGELFFGEGSRLTVL.